The 4 T cell receptor beta chains below all came from one sample that was sequenced in a study of shared clonotypes between healthy human individuals. Libraries were prepared by immunoSEQ multiplex PCR; TCRdb keeps only in-frame clonotypes and omits some of them. This sample has about 2.3 million clones, with more than 85% found just once. The sequenced material came from naive CD4+ T cells from PBMCs. Subset indicated: CD45RA+ positively selected. These TCRs come from a man in his late teens or twenties in good health. Some clones in this sample may be carry-over from other donors' samples.

V and J are TRBV2 and TRBJ2-1; tentatively, D is TRBD1 or TRBD2 (5 bases each). Germline-derived CDR1 and CDR2 are SNHLY and FYNNEI. The CDR3 runs to 13 residues. Trimming left V 6 bases short and J 8 bases short, with 14 bases between. DNA for the CDR3: TGTGCCAGCAGCGCACAAGGGGAGTATGAGCAGTTCTTC. Protein product: CASSAQGEYEQFF.

The chain joins TRBV15 to TRBJ1-4; 9 nucleotides line up with TRBD1. The germline V gene has CDR1 LNHNV and CDR2 YYDKDF (reference sequence). J lost 2 bases, V lost 0 bases, and 7 bases had no gene match. This CDR3 is 18 amino acids long. In DNA form, the CDR3 reads TGTGCCACCAGCAGAGATAGGACAGGGGCCAGGACTAATGAAAAACTGTTTTTT. It codes for CATSRDRTGARTNEKLFF.

V and J are TRBV18 and TRBJ2-2; 8 bases fit TRBD2. Germline V gene data show CDR1 as KGHSH and CDR2 as LQKENI. Germline trimming cut 5 bases from V and 6 bases from J; bases unmatched to any gene: 2. This CDR3 comprises 13 residues. The CDR3 spells CASSSREAGELFF. For the CDR3, the DNA is TGTGCCAGCTCATCGCGGGAGGCCGGGGAGCTGTTTTTT.

The rearrangement joins TRBV5-4 to TRBJ1-4; D may be TRBD1 (6 bases). Germline CDR1 is SGHNT and CDR2 is YYREEE (reference sequence). This CDR3 is 17 amino acids long. V dropped 1 base and J dropped 8 bases, with 21 bases sitting between them. The CDR3 loop is CASSLKLGGQSGEKLFF. DNA for the CDR3: TGTGCCAGCAGCTTGAAGCTCGGTGGACAGTCGGGCGAAAAACTGTTTTTT.